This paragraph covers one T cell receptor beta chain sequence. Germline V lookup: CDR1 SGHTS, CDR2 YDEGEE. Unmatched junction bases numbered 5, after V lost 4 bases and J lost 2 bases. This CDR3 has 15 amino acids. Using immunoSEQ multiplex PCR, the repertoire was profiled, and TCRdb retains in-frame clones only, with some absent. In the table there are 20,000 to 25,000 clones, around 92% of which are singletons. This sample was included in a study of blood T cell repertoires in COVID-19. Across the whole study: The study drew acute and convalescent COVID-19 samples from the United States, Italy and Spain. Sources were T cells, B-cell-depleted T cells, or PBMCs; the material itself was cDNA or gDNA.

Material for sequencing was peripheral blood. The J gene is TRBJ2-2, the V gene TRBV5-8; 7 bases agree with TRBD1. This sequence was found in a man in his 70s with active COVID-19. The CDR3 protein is CASSPGQFNTGELFF. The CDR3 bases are TGTGCCAGCAGCCCGGGACAGTTTAACACCGGGGAGCTGTTTTTT. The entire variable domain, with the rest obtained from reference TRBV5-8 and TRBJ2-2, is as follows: EAGVTQSPTHLIKTRGQQATLRCSPISGHTSVYWYQQALGLGLQFLLWYDEGEERNRGNFPPRFSGRQFPNYSSELNVNALELEDSALYLCASSPGQFNTGELFFGEGSRLTVL.